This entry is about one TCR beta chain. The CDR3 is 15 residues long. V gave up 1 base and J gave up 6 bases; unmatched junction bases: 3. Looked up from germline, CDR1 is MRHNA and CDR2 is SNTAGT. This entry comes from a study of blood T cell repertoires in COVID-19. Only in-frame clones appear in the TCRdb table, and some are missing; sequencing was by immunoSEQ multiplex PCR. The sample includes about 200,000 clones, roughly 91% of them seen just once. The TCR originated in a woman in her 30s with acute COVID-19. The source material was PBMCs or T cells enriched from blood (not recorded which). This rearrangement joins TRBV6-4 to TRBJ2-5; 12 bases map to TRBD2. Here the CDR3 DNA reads TGTGCCAGCAGTGACTTCCTAGCGGGGGGGCAGACCCAGTACTTC. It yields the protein CASSDFLAGGQTQYF.